These 5 T cell receptor beta chains originate from one sample sequenced in a study of early T cells in non-severe SARS-CoV-2 infection. MiXCR was run by TCRdb on the 5' RACE reads, yielding one entry per CDR3 protein. The table records about 64,000 distinct CDR3 sequences, about an eighth of them present only once. Sequencing input: whole blood. All receptors come from an adult who was a healthcare worker with PCR-confirmed SARS-CoV-2 infection or an uninfected control (not recorded which).

The chain is built from TRBV6-6 and TRBJ1-4, with D maybe TRBD1 (5 bases). Deletions cut 5 bases from V and 6 bases from J, with 16 bases between. CDR3 length equals 15 residues. Germline values: CDR1 MNHNY, CDR2 SVGAGI (reference sequence). CDR3 DNA sequence: TGTGCCAGCAGTCCCCTGGGGCGGGAGGATGAAAAACTGTTTTTT. It specifies CASSPLGREDEKLFF.

This clonotype was picked up a small number of times. This sequence joins TRBV24-1 and TRBJ2-2; 10 bases are shared with TRBD1. The CDR3 covers 14 residues. The germline gives CDR1 KGHDR, CDR2 SFDVKD. Trimming took 7 bases from V and 4 from J; bases not matched to a gene: 2. CDR3 residues: CATSGDRGTGELFF. As DNA, the CDR3 is TGTGCCACCAGCGGGGACAGGGGCACCGGGGAGCTGTTTTTT.

This clonotype was found a few times. V usage is TRBV11-2 and J usage is TRBJ2-7; TRBD1 aligns across 7 bases. The length of the CDR3 is 14 residues. Germline loops: CDR1 SGHAT, CDR2 FQNNGV. Trimming cost V 7 bases and J 1 base; bases outside gene matches: 7. The CDR3 spells CASTLDRLSYEQYF. The CDR3 nucleotides are TGTGCCAGCACCCTGGACAGGCTTTCCTACGAGCAGTACTTC.

In this sample, this clonotype turned up once. A much larger clone differs by one base, so this may be a read error. The rearrangement links TRBV20-1 to TRBJ2-1; D remains ambiguous. The DNA end favors TRBJ2-7, so the J call may be wrong. The CDR3 contains 12 residues. Germline CDR1 is DFQATT and CDR2 is SNEGSKA (reference sequence). CDR3 sequence: CSASKQINEQYF. CDR3 nucleotides: TGCAGTGCTAGTAAACAGATCAATGAGCAGTACTTC.

The chain links TRBV7-8 to TRBJ1-1; D is undetermined. Germline V gene data show CDR1 as SGHVS and CDR2 as FQNEAQ. The CDR3 is 14 amino acids. V was pared by 5 bases and J by 0 bases, with 10 bases between. The CDR3 nucleotides are TGTGCCAGCAGCAGCCGAACACTGAACACTGAAGCTTTCTTT. Translated, it gives CASSSRTLNTEAFF. Drawing the rest from reference TRBV7-8 and TRBJ1-1, the complete variable domain is GAGVSQSPRYKVAKRGQDVALRCDPISGHVSLFWYQQALGQGPEFLTYFQNEAQLDKSGLPSDRFFAERPEGSVSTLKIQRTQQEDSAVYLCASSSRTLNTEAFFGQGTRLTVV.